The table lists the clone carrying this TCR beta chain with many counts. These data originate in a study of human T cells and chemical hapten exposure. Across the whole study: All patients underwent weekly scalp dosing with diphenylcyclopropenone for the full roughly 25-week study. The cohort included alopecia areata under or over 50% scalp, totalis and universalis.

One entry per CDR3 protein results from TCRdb running MiXCR on the RACE reads. The data show more than 110,000 distinct CDR3 sequences, around 11% seen once. V was cut by 10 bases and J by 2 bases, with 12 bases left in between. Germline V CDR1 and CDR2: MDHEN, SYDVKM. The CDR3 runs 14 residues. Time point described: patch test 2, 6 weeks after DPC sensitization. Treatment defined: therapeutic diphenylcyclopropenone sensitization with weekly scalp DPC. The drawing of blood occurred before each patch test was applied. The V and J genes are TRBV28 and TRBJ1-6; the D is unclear. This TCR was recovered from a woman in her forties or fifties with alopecia areata. Some clones in this sample may be carry-over from other donors' samples. The sequenced sample was whole blood, obtained in connection with sensitization to the hapten diphenylcyclopropenone (DPC). The CDR3 bases are TGTGCCACCCGATCGCCCCCCTATAATTCACCCCTCCACTTT. Residues: CATRSPPYNSPLHF.